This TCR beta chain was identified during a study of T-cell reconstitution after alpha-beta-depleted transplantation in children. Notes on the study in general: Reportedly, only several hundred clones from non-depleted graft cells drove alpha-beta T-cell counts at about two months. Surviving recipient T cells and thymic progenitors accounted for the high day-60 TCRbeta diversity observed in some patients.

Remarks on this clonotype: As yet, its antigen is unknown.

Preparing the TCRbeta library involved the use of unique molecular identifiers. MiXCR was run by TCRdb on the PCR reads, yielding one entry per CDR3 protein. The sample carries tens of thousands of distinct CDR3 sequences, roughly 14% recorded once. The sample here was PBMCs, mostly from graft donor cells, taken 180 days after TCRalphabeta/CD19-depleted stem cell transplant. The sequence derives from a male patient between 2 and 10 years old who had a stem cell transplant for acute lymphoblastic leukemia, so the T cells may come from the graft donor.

The CDR3 DNA sequence: TGTGCTAGTGGTTTGTCCCCTAAGGACAGGGTGGCCTACGAGCAGTACTTC. Protein: CASGLSPKDRVAYEQYF. The V gene is TRBV12-5, the J gene TRBJ2-7; 8 nucleotides agree with TRBD1. The CDR3 spans 17 residues. CDR1 is LGHNT and CDR2 is FRNRAP in the germline V gene. V shed 2 bases, J shed 2 bases, and the junction held 11 bases outside the gene matches. The entire variable domain, with the rest obtained from reference TRBV12-5 and TRBJ2-7, is as follows: DARVTQTPRHKVTEMGQEVTMRCQPILGHNTVFWYRQTMMQGLELLAYFRNRAPLDDSGMPKDRFSAEMPDATLATLKIQPSEPRDSAVYFCASGLSPKDRVAYEQYFGPGTRLTVT.